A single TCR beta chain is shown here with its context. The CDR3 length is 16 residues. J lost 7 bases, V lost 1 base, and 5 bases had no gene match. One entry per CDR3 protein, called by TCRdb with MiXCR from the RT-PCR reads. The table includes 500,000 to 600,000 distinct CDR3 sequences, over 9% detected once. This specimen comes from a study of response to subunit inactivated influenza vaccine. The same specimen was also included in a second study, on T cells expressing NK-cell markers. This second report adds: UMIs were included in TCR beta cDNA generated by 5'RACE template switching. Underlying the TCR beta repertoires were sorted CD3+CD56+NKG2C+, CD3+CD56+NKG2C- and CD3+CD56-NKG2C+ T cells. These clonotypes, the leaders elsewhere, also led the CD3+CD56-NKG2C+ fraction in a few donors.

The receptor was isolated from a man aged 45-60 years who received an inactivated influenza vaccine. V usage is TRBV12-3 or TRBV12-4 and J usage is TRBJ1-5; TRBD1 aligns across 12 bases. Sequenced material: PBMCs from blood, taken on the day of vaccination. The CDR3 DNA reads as TGTGCCAGCAGTTTAGATGGGACAGGGGGCGGACAGCCCCAGCATTTT. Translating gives CASSLDGTGGGQPQHF.